What follows are 26 T cell receptor beta chains derived from one specimen sequenced in a study of CD8 T cells in ankylosing spondylitis. Findings of the study overall: A TCR beta motif of roughly 8 highly homologous variants appeared characteristic of ankylosing spondylitis blood.

Each CDR3 protein is one row after TCRdb ran MiXCR on the 5' RACE reads. The table shows about 750,000 distinct CDR3 sequences, with roughly 19% occurring only once. These TCRs are of unknown antigen specificity. The sequenced sample consisted of blood, either unsorted or a sorted T cell fraction (not recorded which). All receptors derive from a male donor with ankylosing spondylitis.

In this sample, this clonotype turned up a few times. The chain employs TRBV15 and TRBJ2-3, with TRBD2 matching 9 bases. This CDR3 is 14 amino acids long. In germline, CDR1 is LNHNV, CDR2 YYDKDF (reference sequence). Trimming cost V 7 bases and J 2 bases; bases outside gene matches: 4. The CDR3 protein is CATNAGGPTDTQYF. The CDR3 DNA is TGTGCCACCAATGCGGGAGGGCCCACAGATACGCAGTATTTT.

In its sample, this clonotype was seen once. The chain joins TRBV4-3 to TRBJ2-7; D not certain. The V gene's germline CDR1 is LGHNA and CDR2 YSLEER. Trimming removed 0 bases from V and 2 bases from J, with 14 bases in between. The CDR3 runs to 16 residues. The CDR3 is CASSQDQSARTYEQYF. CDR3 nucleotides: TGCGCCAGCAGCCAAGATCAATCAGCTCGCACCTACGAGCAGTACTTC.

This clonotype was seen at least ten times. This sequence joins TRBV14 and TRBJ2-2; D is unclear. The V gene lost 5 bases and the J gene lost 1 base, with 5 bases spanning the gap. The CDR3 consists of 13 residues. Per germline, CDR1 SGHDN and CDR2 FVKESK. CDR3 DNA: TGTGCCAGCAGCTCCAAGAACACCGGGGAGCTGTTTTTT. Amino acids: CASSSKNTGELFF.

The V and J genes are TRBV12-3 or TRBV12-4 and TRBJ2-6; D is ambiguous. The CDR3 loop spans 21 amino acids. V was clipped by 0 bases and J by 0 bases, with 21 bases between them. CDR3 in DNA: TGTGCCAGCAGTTTAGCCGCCGGTGGCCTCCTACCCCCCTCTGGGGCCAACGTCCTGACTTTC. Protein sequence: CASSLAAGGLLPPSGANVLTF.

This clonotype was detected a few times. The chain joins TRBV11-2 to TRBJ2-3; unclear D gene. Trimming took off 2 bases at V and 3 bases at J, with 12 bases between the two ends. The CDR3 sequence is 15 residues long. Germline V gives CDR1 SGHAT, CDR2 FQNNGV. This chain's CDR3 is CASSLRPHQTDTQYF. The CDR3 coding sequence is TGTGCCAGCAGCTTAAGGCCCCATCAGACAGATACGCAGTATTTT.

This chain connects TRBV19 to TRBJ2-1; the D gene is possibly TRBD2 (6 bases). The V and J ends lost 6 bases and 0 bases respectively, with 24 bases between them. This CDR3 contains 19 residues. The germline V gene has CDR1 LNHDA and CDR2 SQIVND (reference sequence). The CDR3 is CASSANRVGGPSSYNEQFF. In DNA form, the CDR3 reads TGTGCCAGTAGCGCAAACCGGGTGGGGGGACCGAGCTCCTACAATGAGCAGTTCTTC.

This clonotype has only a few counts. The chain has TRBV20-1 and TRBJ2-5; 10 bases are a match to TRBD2. The V segment lost 3 bases and the J segment 3 bases; nucleotides outside the gene matches: 7. Germline V gene lookup returns CDR1 DFQATT and CDR2 SNEGSKA (reference sequence). This CDR3 comprises 15 residues. The CDR3, as DNA: TGCAGTGCTAGGCGGCTAGCGGGGGTCGAAGAGACCCAGTACTTC. Translated: CSARRLAGVEETQYF.

V and J are TRBV10-3 and TRBJ2-1; D is uncertain. Germline V gives CDR1 ENHRY, CDR2 SYGVKD. The CDR3 has 13 amino acids. V shed 2 bases and J shed 6 bases, with 8 bases lying between them. This CDR3 reads CAISEASFNEQFF. CDR3 bases: TGTGCCATCAGTGAGGCCAGCTTCAATGAGCAGTTCTTC.

V gene TRBV20-1 combines with J gene TRBJ1-6, with a weak D call TRBD1 (5 bases). V shed 4 bases and J shed 10 bases, with 14 bases lying between them. The CDR3 sequence is 13 residues long. Germline V gene sequence: CDR1 DFQATT, CDR2 SNEGSKA (reference sequence). For the CDR3, the DNA is TGCAGTGCTACCCCAGGGTTTGGGTCACCCCTCCACTTT. Amino acids: CSATPGFGSPLHF.

The genes are TRBV15 and TRBJ2-2; a possible D gene is TRBD2 (6 bases). The CDR3 spans 18 residues. Germline loops: CDR1 LNHNV, CDR2 YYDKDF (reference sequence). Trimming took off 4 bases at V and 7 bases at J, with 25 bases between the two ends. The CDR3 DNA reads as TGTGCCACCAGCACAAAACCCTCGGGACTTCATGGGGGCGGGGAGCTGTTTTTT. Its protein product is CATSTKPSGLHGGGELFF.

This rearrangement joins TRBV21-1 to TRBJ2-7; the table's D call, TRBD2, has no DNA check behind it. TRBV21-1 is noted as a pseudogene. The length of the CDR3 is 17 residues. The chain's CDR3 is CASSKPGGRGGPYEQYF. The DNA of the CDR3 is TGTGCCAGCAGCAAACCGGGAGGGAGGGGAGGTCCCTACGAGCAGTACTTC.

J is TRBJ2-7 and V is TRBV9; tentatively, D is TRBD1 or TRBD2 (5 bases each). Trimming removed 0 bases at V and 3 bases at J, with 10 bases between. The germline V gene encodes CDR1 SGDLS and CDR2 YYNGEE. The CDR3 has 14 amino acids. CDR3 in DNA: TGTGCCAGCAGCGTAGGGGACGGCCTCTACGAGCAGTACTTC. Protein: CASSVGDGLYEQYF. Together with reference TRBV9 and TRBJ2-7, the CDR3 gives the full variable domain: DSGVTQTPKHLITATGQRVTLRCSPRSGDLSVYWYQQSLDQGLQFLIQYYNGEERAKGNILERFSAQQFPDLHSELNLSSLELGDSALYFCASSVGDGLYEQYFGPGTRLTVT.

The chain couples TRBV21-1 to TRBJ2-3; the table's D call TRBD2 went unverified against the DNA. TRBV21-1 is an annotated pseudogene. CDR3 length equals 17 residues. Written as DNA, the CDR3 is TGTGCCAGCAGCAAAAGTCCTAGCGGGAGGGCCGCAGATACGCAGTATTTT. It translates to CASSKSPSGRAADTQYF.

Only a few counts were recorded for this clonotype. This rearrangement joins TRBV6-2 or TRBV6-3 to TRBJ1-1, with D possibly being TRBD1 (6 bases). This CDR3 spans 15 amino acids. Trimming cost V 8 bases and J 1 base, with 17 bases left between them. The germline V gene has CDR1 MNHEY and CDR2 SVGEGT. In DNA form, the CDR3 reads TGTGCCAGCCATCCCACGGGACACCCGAACACTGAAGCTTTCTTT. This translates into CASHPTGHPNTEAFF.

This clonotype has only a few counts. The chain has TRBV28 and TRBJ2-7; the match to TRBD1 covers 8 bases. The CDR3 consists of 15 residues. From germline, CDR1 is MDHEN and CDR2 SYDVKM. Trimming removed 1 base from V and 3 bases from J; junction bases left unmatched: 5. Here the CDR3 reads CASSLYGQGLYEQYF. The CDR3 DNA follows: TGTGCCAGCAGTTTATACGGACAGGGCCTCTACGAGCAGTACTTC.

The V call is TRBV28, the J call TRBJ2-1; 9 bases align to TRBD1. Germline V gene lookup returns CDR1 MDHEN and CDR2 SYDVKM. CDR3 length: 15 amino acids. J lost 15 bases, V lost 2 bases, and 14 bases had no gene match. CDR3 protein: CASSLDGTGYDPPFF. In DNA, the CDR3 is TGTGCCAGCAGTTTAGACGGGACAGGGTACGACCCCCCGTTCTTC.

V gene TRBV20-1 combines with J gene TRBJ1-5; D remains ambiguous. Between the trimmed V and J ends, which lost 3 bases and 5 bases, there was a span of 11 bases. The CDR3 has 13 amino acids. Germline CDR1 is DFQATT and CDR2 is SNEGSKA (reference sequence). CDR3 nucleotides: TGCAGTGCTAGTATGGGTAGGGATCAGCCCCAGCATTTT. This encodes CSASMGRDQPQHF.

In its sample, this clonotype was seen a few times. The V call is TRBV24-1, the J call TRBJ2-1; TRBD1 is a possible D gene (6 bases). The germline gives CDR1 KGHDR, CDR2 SFDVKD. The CDR3 runs to 15 residues. The V gene lost 5 bases and the J gene lost 5 bases, with 15 bases spanning the gap. The CDR3 spells CATSGYTGKDNEQFF. The DNA for the CDR3 is TGTGCCACCAGTGGTTACACAGGGAAGGACAATGAGCAGTTCTTC.

There are a few counts of this clonotype. This sequence joins TRBV27 and TRBJ1-1; TRBD1 matches at 7 bases. V lost 6 bases and J lost 1; bases outside the gene matches: 5. Germline V gene data show CDR1 as MNHEY and CDR2 as SMNVEV (reference sequence). The CDR3 length is 14 residues. CDR3 coding DNA: TGTGCCAGCAGGCAGACAGGGACGAACACTGAAGCTTTCTTT. Protein: CASRQTGTNTEAFF.

The genes are TRBV5-1 and TRBJ2-7; a possible D gene is TRBD1 (6 bases). The CDR3 spans 14 residues. Germline assignment: CDR1 SGHRS and CDR2 YFSETQ. V lost 1 base to trimming and J lost 1 base, with 9 bases between them. The CDR3 sequence: CASSLRTESYEQYF. The CDR3 DNA is TGCGCCAGCAGCTTGAGGACAGAATCCTACGAGCAGTACTTC.

The V gene is TRBV7-9, the J gene TRBJ1-1, with 9 bases aligning to TRBD1. CDR3 length equals 14 residues. Germline V gene data show CDR1 as SEHNR and CDR2 as FQNEAQ (reference sequence). J was trimmed by 7 bases and V by 5 bases; bases with no gene match: 8. CDR3 DNA: TGTGCCAGCAGCACCCGACAGGGGGGTAGTGAAGCTTTCTTT. Its translation is CASSTRQGGSEAFF.

The chain recombines TRBV28 with TRBJ1-6; D unresolved. The CDR3 is 11 residues long. CDR1 and CDR2 (germline): MDHEN, SYDVKM. V shed 7 bases and J shed 8 bases, with 6 bases lying between them. CDR3 nucleotides: TGTGCCAGCATAGGAGATTCACCCCTCCACTTT. This sequence encodes CASIGDSPLHF.

The chain recombines TRBV4-1 with TRBJ2-2; possibly TRBD2 for D (5 bases). With 3 bases removed from V and 4 bases from J, the gap between germline ends came to 9 bases. The germline CDR1 and CDR2 sequences are MGHRA and YSYEKL. The CDR3 sequence is 14 residues long. This chain's CDR3 is CASSHLRGTGELFF. The CDR3 bases are TGCGCCAGCAGCCACCTACGGGGCACCGGGGAGCTGTTTTTT.

This clonotype showed up just a few times. This chain links TRBV5-1 with TRBJ1-2; D perhaps matches TRBD1 (5 bases). The V gene lost 2 bases and the J gene lost 1 base, with 9 bases spanning the gap. Germline CDR1 reads SGHRS; CDR2 reads YFSETQ. The CDR3 totals 14 residues. CDR3 region: CASSFDRNNYGYTF. In DNA form, the CDR3 reads TGCGCCAGCAGCTTCGACAGAAATAACTATGGCTACACCTTC.

This clonotype was seen a handful of times. V usage is TRBV7-8 and J usage is TRBJ2-2, with D perhaps TRBD1 (5 bases). The CDR3 has 16 amino acids. V dropped 1 base and J dropped 7 bases, with 16 bases sitting between them. CDR1 and CDR2 (germline): SGHVS, FQNEAQ. The CDR3 DNA reads as TGTGCCAGCAGCTTAGGGCCACAGGTTTTGTACGGGGAGCTGTTTTTT. Protein sequence: CASSLGPQVLYGELFF.

The chain joins TRBV18 to TRBJ1-5, with 7 bases that match TRBD1. Germline V gene sequence: CDR1 KGHSH, CDR2 LQKENI. The CDR3 has 16 residues. With V trimmed by 0 bases and J by 3 bases, 5 bases remained unmatched. The chain's CDR3 is CASSPPEGAINQPQHF. CDR3 bases: TGTGCCAGCTCACCACCGGAGGGGGCTATCAATCAGCCCCAGCATTTT.